One TCR beta chain is described in this entry. The CDR3 runs to 15 residues. CDR1 KGHSH and CDR2 LQKENI come from the germline V gene. Deletions cut 2 bases from V and 1 base from J, with 9 bases between. The table came from immunoSEQ multiplex PCR; TCRdb's copy has only in-frame clones and leaves some out. The data contain about 140,000 clones, 70% to 85% of them singletons. The data were taken from a study of blood T cell repertoires in COVID-19. Study information: PBMCs, B-cell-depleted T cells, or T cells were the source of the cDNA or gDNA that made up the material.

The sequencing sample was made of PBMCs or T cells enriched from blood (not recorded which). The TCR originated in a woman under 30 who had been exposed to COVID-19. The rearrangement links TRBV18 to TRBJ1-5; possibly TRBD1 for D (6 bases). CDR3 amino acids: CASSPGTSSNQPQHF. DNA for the CDR3: TGTGCCAGCTCACCAGGGACATCGAGCAATCAGCCCCAGCATTTT.